This T cell receptor beta chain was observed in a study of a mutant IDH1 vaccine in newly diagnosed glioma. About the research overall: Before enrollment, the patients had been treated with radiotherapy alone, temozolomide alone, or both together. Most of them had received both. Participants attended visit V12, the safety follow-up, at week 35, and then attended visit V13 at week 47.

Time point described: week 35, safety follow-up. Topical imiquimod was applied with each vaccine dose, which held 300 ug of mutant IDH1 20-mer peptide. In weeks 1, 3, 5, 7, 11, 15, 19 and 23, patients were immunized, eight times in all. Only in-frame clones appear in the TCRdb table, and some are missing; sequencing was by immunoSEQ multiplex PCR. The data hold fewer than 70,000 clones, with around 86% observed a single time. On this clone: As yet, its antigen is unknown.

CDR1 is SGHRS, CDR2 YFSETQ, per germline. Trimming removed 5 bases from V and 0 bases from J, with 9 bases in between. The CDR3 runs to 15 residues. Study-wide results and caveats: Changes to the top peripheral T cell clonotypes appeared unrelated to pseudoprogression.

The V call is TRBV5-1, the J call TRBJ1-6; possibly TRBD1 for D (5 bases). The sequence was collected from a man under 40 with glioma. The sample here was PBMCs, taken from a glioma patient whose treatment included an IDH1 peptide vaccine. For the CDR3, the DNA is TGCGCCAGCAGGGGGCAGAGCTCCTATAATTCACCCCTCCACTTT. Amino acids: CASRGQSSYNSPLHF.